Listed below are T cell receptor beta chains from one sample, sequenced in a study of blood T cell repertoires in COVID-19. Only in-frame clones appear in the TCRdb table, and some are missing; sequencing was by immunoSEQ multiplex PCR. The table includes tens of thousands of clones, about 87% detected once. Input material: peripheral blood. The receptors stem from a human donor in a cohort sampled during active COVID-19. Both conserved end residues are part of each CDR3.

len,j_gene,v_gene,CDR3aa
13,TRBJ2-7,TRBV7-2,CASVQPVSLEQYF
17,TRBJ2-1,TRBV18,CASSPVLKGTGVGEQFF
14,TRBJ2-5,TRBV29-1,CSVVPTGFPVAQYF
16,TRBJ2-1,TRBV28,CASSPKTSGYYNEQFF
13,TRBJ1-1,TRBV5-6,CASSLWAGEEAFF
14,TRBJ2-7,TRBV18,CASSKDSRPYEQYF
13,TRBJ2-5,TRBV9,CASSPSSLETQYF
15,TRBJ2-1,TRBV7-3,CASSLTRDTYNEQFF
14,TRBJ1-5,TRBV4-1,CASSSVLSNQPQHF
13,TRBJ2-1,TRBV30,CAWSGGSYNEQFF
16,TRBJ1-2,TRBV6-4,CASSITGGTAGYGYTF
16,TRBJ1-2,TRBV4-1,CASSQTQGSADYGYTF
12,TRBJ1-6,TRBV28,CASLGDTVPLHF
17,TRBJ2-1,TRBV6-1,CASSEGLAGGSYNEQFF
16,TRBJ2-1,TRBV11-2,CASSPMTSGISTEQFF
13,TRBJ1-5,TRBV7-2,CASSTENNQPQHF
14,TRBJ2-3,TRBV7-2,CASSATSGGATQYF
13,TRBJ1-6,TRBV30,CAWSPGQNSPLHF
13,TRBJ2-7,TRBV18,CASSQGHSYEQYF
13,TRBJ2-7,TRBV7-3,CASSLGRGYEQYF
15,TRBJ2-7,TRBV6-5,CASSSHTAGSYEQYF
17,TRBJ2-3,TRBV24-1,CATSEGRQGWNTDTQYF
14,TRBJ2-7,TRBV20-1,CSASSLGRGDEQYF
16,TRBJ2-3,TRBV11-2,CASSFSGGAVADTQYF
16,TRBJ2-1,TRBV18,CASSPLSWQGVTEQFF
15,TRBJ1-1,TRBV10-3,CAISGDTIRNTEAFF
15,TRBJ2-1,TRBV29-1,CSVGGAGGIVNEQFF
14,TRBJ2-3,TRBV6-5,CASAINRDGGTQYF
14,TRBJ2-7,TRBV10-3,CAISAGQGGNEQYF
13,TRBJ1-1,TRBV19,CASGNGGGTEAFF
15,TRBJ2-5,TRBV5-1,CASSFLEGRQETQYF
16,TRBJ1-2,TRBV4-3,CASSQDRGRVPWGYTF
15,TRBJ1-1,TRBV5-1,CASSPRGTGNTEAFF
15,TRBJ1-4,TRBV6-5,CASKSNRATNEKLFF
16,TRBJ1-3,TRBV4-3,CASSLRTVDTGNTIYF
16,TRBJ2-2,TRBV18,CASSHDRGQNTGELFF
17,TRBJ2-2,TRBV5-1,CASSYPGTGDVTGELFF
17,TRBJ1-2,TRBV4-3,CASSQEWPVLRGYGYTF
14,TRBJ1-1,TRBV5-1,CASSLDRMNTEAFF
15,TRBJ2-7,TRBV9,CASSVNSGSINEQYF
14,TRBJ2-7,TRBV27,CASSPRDTSYEQYF
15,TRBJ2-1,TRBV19,CASSIGAGVRNEQFF
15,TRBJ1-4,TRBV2,CASRDRGLPNEKLFF